Included here is one TCR beta chain sequence, with context. Its antigen is undetermined. Genomic DNA, the template, was used for profiling of the TCR beta VDJ and CDR3. A single record per CDR3 protein comes from TCRdb applying MiXCR to the reads. The top ten hold roughly 8% of the sample, which has 300,000 or so distinct CDR3 sequences, about 56% seen once. This sample was included in a study of CD8+CD57+ T cells in acquired aplastic anemia. Study-wide background: DNA per sorted CD4+ or CD8+ sample ranged about 0.2 to 30 ug, averaging around 3 ug.

Overall study results and limits: Patients and controls shared 25 to 30 CD8+ CDR3 sequences, which appeared highly expressed in patients and within their immunodominant clones. Patients did not significantly differ from controls in CD8+ Simpson's diversity.

Material for sequencing was sorted CD4+, CD8+, or CD8+CD57+ T cells (not recorded which) from PBMCs. The receptor comes from a human donor with severe aplastic anemia or a healthy control (not recorded which).

Here the CDR3 reads CASSFGRTEFDNSPLHF. DNA of the CDR3: TGTGCCAGCAGCTTCGGACGCACGGAGTTCGATAATTCACCCCTCCACTTT. The V call is TRBV7-2, the J call TRBJ1-6; no definite D call. V was cut by 3 bases and J by 5 bases, with 17 bases left in between. Looked up from germline, CDR1 is SGHTA and CDR2 is FQGNSA. This CDR3 is built from 17 residues.